This TCR beta chain was observed in a study of T cell responses to AZD1222 COVID-19 vaccine. The CDR3 consists of 16 residues. V gave up 1 base and J gave up 4 bases, with 13 bases separating them. Germline V CDR1 and CDR2: LGHNA, YSLEER. Sequencing was performed with immunoSEQ multiplex PCR; in TCRdb, only in-frame clones are kept and a portion is missing. Of tens of thousands of clones in the sample, roughly 90% are singletons; the top ten hold roughly 3%. The specimen comprised peripheral blood, sampled 28 days after the second AZD1222 dose. The clonotype originates from an adult who received the AZD1222 COVID-19 vaccine. The rearrangement joins TRBV4-3 to TRBJ2-2; D possibly corresponds to TRBD2 (5 bases). CDR3 region: CASSQADSAGTGELFF. CDR3 nucleotides: TGCGCCAGCAGCCAAGCAGACTCTGCGGGCACCGGGGAGCTGTTTTTT.